This T cell receptor beta chain was captured in a study of patients and donors after allogeneic stem cell transplantation. This clonotype occurred many times. TCRdb re-analysed the RT-PCR reads in MiXCR, keeping a single row per CDR3 protein. The profile shows 920,000 or so distinct CDR3 sequences, roughly 18% of them singletons. Source material: blood, either unsorted or a sorted T cell fraction (not recorded which). The source of this sequence is a human donor who was either an allogeneic HSCT recipient or a stem cell or donor lymphocyte infusion donor (not recorded which). It is not recorded whose cells these are; they may come from a transplant donor.

Here the CDR3 reads CASDRGLNTEAFF. In nucleotides, the CDR3 is TGTGCCAGCGATCGGGGCCTGAACACTGAAGCTTTCTTT. The chain has TRBV3-1 and TRBJ1-1; D is possibly TRBD1 (5 bases). This CDR3 has 13 amino acids. Trimming pared 8 bases from V and 0 bases from J, leaving 10 bases between. Germline V gene lookup returns CDR1 LGHDT and CDR2 YNNKEL (reference sequence).